This is a list of T cell receptor beta chains from one sample in a study of regulatory T cells in long-lasting Graves disease. MiXCR was run by TCRdb on the multiplex PCR reads, yielding one entry per CDR3 protein. The data hold about 460,000 distinct CDR3 sequences, with 11% to 15% observed a single time. The same data also contributed to another study, on T cells in Graves' hyperthyroidism and ophthalmopathy.

The material sequenced was peripheral blood mononuclear cells (PBMCs), taken at new diagnosis, from a patient treated with antithyroid drugs. The receptor source for this set is a woman in her fifties or sixties with Graves disease. CDR3s include the opening cysteine and the closing phenylalanine or tryptophan. A D gene is named only where the DNA matches it firmly. Clone size is shown for a subset of rows, as once, few, many or a class of expanded clone.

v_call	cdr3_length	d_call	clone_size	j_call	cdr3_nt	cdr3_aa
TRBV2	18	TRBD1	many	TRBJ2-6	TGTGCCAGCAGTGAATCCGGGACAGGATTCTCTGGGGCCAACGTCCTGACTTTC	CASSESGTGFSGANVLTF
TRBV4-2	16	-	-	TRBJ1-5	TGTGCCAGCAGCCAAGAGGCGGGGAGCGCCAATCAGCCCCAGCATTTT	CASSQEAGSANQPQHF
TRBV7-2	14	-	many	TRBJ2-1	TGTGCCAGCAGCTTAGGGTTCCAGCGGCATGAGCAGTTCTTC	CASSLGFQRHEQFF
TRBV11-2	16	-	-	TRBJ2-3	TGTGCCAGCAGCTTAGGACTAGGGAAGGGCGGAGATACGCAGTATTTT	CASSLGLGKGGDTQYF
TRBV27	13	-	many	TRBJ2-7	TGTGCCAGCTCACCCGGGACAAATTACGAGCAGTACTTC	CASSPGTNYEQYF
TRBV12-3/TRBV12-4	15	-	-	TRBJ2-1	TGTGCCAGCAGTTTTCCGGACCGACCCCACAATGAGCAGTTCTTC	CASSFPDRPHNEQFF
TRBV9	15	-	many	TRBJ2-1	TGTGCCAGCAGCGTTAGGACAGCCTCCTACAATGAGCAGTTCTTC	CASSVRTASYNEQFF
TRBV18	16	-	many	TRBJ2-7	TGTGCCAGCTCACCACCCCAAGCTGGGAAAAAGTACGAGCAGTACTTC	CASSPPQAGKKYEQYF
TRBV5-1	15	-	-	TRBJ2-7	TGCGCCAGCAGCTTGGGTGCGGGTCGCTCCTACGAGCAGTACTTC	CASSLGAGRSYEQYF
TRBV3-1	14	-	few	TRBJ2-1	TGTGCCAGCAGCCATCTTCCAGACTACAATGAGCAGTTCTTC	CASSHLPDYNEQFF
TRBV19	17	TRBD2	few	TRBJ2-3	TGTGCCAGTAGTTACCGGGGTAGCGGGACTAGCACAGATACGCAGTATTTT	CASSYRGSGTSTDTQYF
TRBV5-1	14	-	many	TRBJ2-3	TGCGCCAGCAGCTTGGCGGGGTTTTCAGATACGCAGTATTTT	CASSLAGFSDTQYF
TRBV5-1	18	-	many	TRBJ1-1	TGCGCCAGCAGCTTGGATGGTGCTGTTTGGGGGCTTGACACTGAAGCTTTCTTT	CASSLDGAVWGLDTEAFF
TRBV7-9	12	-	few	TRBJ2-1	TGTGCCAGCAGCTCCAGATACAATGAGCAGTTCTTC	CASSSRYNEQFF
TRBV19	13	-	few	TRBJ2-7	TGTGCCAGTAGTATCGGCCTCTCCTACGAGCAGTACTTC	CASSIGLSYEQYF
TRBV11-2	14	-	many	TRBJ2-3	TGTGCCAGCACGGGACCTAGTTTTTCGGATACGCAGTATTTT	CASTGPSFSDTQYF
TRBV2	13	-	many	TRBJ2-7	TGTGCCAGCTTCCACGGCGGCTCCTACGAGCAGTACTTC	CASFHGGSYEQYF
TRBV6-1	15	-	-	TRBJ2-4	TGTGCCAGCACGCCGGAGACAGTAGCCAAAAACATTCAGTACTTC	CASTPETVAKNIQYF
TRBV28	14	TRBD1	many	TRBJ2-5	TGTGCCACCGAAGTGGACAGGATAAAAGAGACCCAGTACTTC	CATEVDRIKETQYF
TRBV9	16	-	once	TRBJ2-2	TGTGCCAGCAGCGTAGGTACAGGAAAAGGGACCGGGGAGCTGTTTTTT	CASSVGTGKGTGELFF
TRBV3-1	15	-	-	TRBJ2-1	TGTGCCAGCAGCCAAGTAGGGAACTCCTACAATGAGCAGTTCTTC	CASSQVGNSYNEQFF
TRBV7-6	15	TRBD1	-	TRBJ2-7	TGTGCCAGCAGCTTAGGACAGGGTGAAAACTACGAGCAGTACTTC	CASSLGQGENYEQYF
TRBV7-9	15	TRBD1	-	TRBJ2-3	TGTGCCAGCAGCCCGACAGGGGTTGTTACAGATACGCAGTATTTT	CASSPTGVVTDTQYF
TRBV7-9	14	-	few	TRBJ1-2	TGTGCCAGCAGCTTAGATGGGCGGCGCTATGGCTACACCTTC	CASSLDGRRYGYTF
TRBV4-1	18	-	-	TRBJ1-3	TGTGCCAGCAGCCAAGATCCGGTTCGGGCAGGGGTAGGGAACACCATATATTTT	CASSQDPVRAGVGNTIYF
TRBV29-1	13	TRBD2	many	TRBJ2-7	TGCAGCGCCTCGTCTAGCGGTTCCTACGAGCAGTACTTC	CSASSSGSYEQYF
TRBV19	14	-	-	TRBJ2-3	TGTGCCAGTAGCCAACCGAGCTCTGCAGATACGCAGTATTTT	CASSQPSSADTQYF
TRBV7-2	14	-	many	TRBJ2-7	TGTGCCAGCAGCATAGGGCCGAGTTACTACGAGCAGTACTTC	CASSIGPSYYEQYF
TRBV29-1	11	TRBD1	many	TRBJ1-2	TGCAGCGTTAGGACAGGCTATGGCTACACCTTC	CSVRTGYGYTF
TRBV4-1	16	TRBD2	-	TRBJ2-1	TGCGCCAGCAGCCAGACAGGGACTAGCGGGAATAATGAGCAGTTCTTC	CASSQTGTSGNNEQFF
TRBV29-1	15	-	many	TRBJ2-1	TGCAGCGTTGTCCGTCCGGGTGACTCCTACAATGAGCAGTTCTTC	CSVVRPGDSYNEQFF
TRBV2	18	TRBD2	-	TRBJ2-1	TGTGCCAGCAGTGGGTCGGGAGCGGGAGGGCCCAGTTTCGGTGAGCAGTTCTTC	CASSGSGAGGPSFGEQFF
TRBV5-5	15	-	many	TRBJ1-5	TGTGCCAGCAGCTTGGGAGGACAACCTTATCAGCCCCAGCATTTT	CASSLGGQPYQPQHF
TRBV7-6	16	TRBD2	few	TRBJ2-7	TGTGCCAGCAGCCCCCTGAGTGCGGGAGGAGGTTACGAGCAGTACTTC	CASSPLSAGGGYEQYF
TRBV9	15	-	few	TRBJ2-7	TGTGCCAGCAGCGTGGGGACATCCACAACCTACGAGCAGTACTTC	CASSVGTSTTYEQYF
TRBV5-1	16	TRBD1	-	TRBJ2-1	TGCGCCAGCAGCGTACAGGGGTTATATCCCTACAATGAGCAGTTCTTC	CASSVQGLYPYNEQFF
TRBV6-2/TRBV6-3	16	-	many	TRBJ1-1	TGTGCCAGCAGTGAAATGGCAGGGGAAGGGAACACTGAAGCTTTCTTT	CASSEMAGEGNTEAFF
TRBV7-9	20	-	-	TRBJ2-3	TGTGCCAGCAGCTTATATCGTATAGGAATTGGGCGGGATTACACAGATACGCAGTATTTT	CASSLYRIGIGRDYTDTQYF
TRBV7-3	17	TRBD1	few	TRBJ2-2	TGTGCCAGCAGCTCCGGGACAGGGGGCGCGAACACCGGGGAGCTGTTTTTT	CASSSGTGGANTGELFF
TRBV7-9	15	-	many	TRBJ2-3	TGTGCCAGCAGCCCAGGTTCGGGAAACACAGATACGCAGTATTTT	CASSPGSGNTDTQYF
TRBV10-3	14	-	many	TRBJ2-5	TGTGCCATCAGTGAGACCACAGGGACAGAGACCCAGTACTTC	CAISETTGTETQYF
TRBV19	17	-	many	TRBJ1-1	TGTGCCAGTACCGTATTGGCCTTCGGGAGTGAGAACACTGAAGCTTTCTTT	CASTVLAFGSENTEAFF
TRBV27	13	-	many	TRBJ2-7	TGTGCCAGCAGTTTACGGGCCGGCTACGAGCAGTACTTC	CASSLRAGYEQYF
TRBV28	14	TRBD2	many	TRBJ2-7	TGTGCCAGCACCATGGCGGGAGAGGCCTACGAGCAGTACTTC	CASTMAGEAYEQYF
TRBV29-1	13	-	few	TRBJ2-5	TGCAGCGTTGCGACAGAGGGCCAAGAGACCCAGTACTTC	CSVATEGQETQYF
TRBV18	16	TRBD2	many	TRBJ2-3	TGTGCCAGCTCACCCCGAGGTAGCGGGAGCACAGATACGCAGTATTTT	CASSPRGSGSTDTQYF
TRBV6-2/TRBV6-3	13	TRBD1	many	TRBJ2-1	TGTGCCAGCAGAAGGACAGGGAACAATGAGCAGTTCTTC	CASRRTGNNEQFF
TRBV7-9	16	-	-	TRBJ2-5	TGTGCCAGCAGCTTAGCTGCGGGGTCGCCGATGGAGACCCAGTACTTC	CASSLAAGSPMETQYF
TRBV20-1	15	TRBD1	-	TRBJ2-2	TGCAGTGCTCTTCCGGGACAGGGGTACACCGGGGAGCTGTTTTTT	CSALPGQGYTGELFF
TRBV18	16	-	few	TRBJ2-5	TGTGCCAGCTCACCCCCGGCACTTACGAGTCAAGAGACCCAGTACTTC	CASSPPALTSQETQYF
TRBV28	15	-	few	TRBJ1-5	TGTGCCAGCAGTTTAAGGGGGTCGAGCAATCAGCCCCAGCATTTT	CASSLRGSSNQPQHF
TRBV6-5	14	-	many	TRBJ1-1	TGTGCCAGCAGTTACAGCCCCTTCGGCACTGAAGCTTTCTTT	CASSYSPFGTEAFF
TRBV7-9	15	TRBD2	-	TRBJ2-5	TGTGCCAGCAGTTTACTAGCGGGAGTATCCCAGACCCAGTACTTC	CASSLLAGVSQTQYF
TRBV6-1	15	TRBD1	-	TRBJ1-4	TGTGCCAGCAATGGATGGACAGGGGGCAACGAAAAACTGTTTTTT	CASNGWTGGNEKLFF
TRBV11-2	10	-	many	TRBJ2-7	TGTGCCGTGGGGGACTACGAGCAGTACTTC	CAVGDYEQYF
TRBV6-1	18	-	few	TRBJ2-1	TGTGCCAGCAGCGAAAAACGCATAGTCGTAACTGCTTTCGATGAGCAGTTCTTC	CASSEKRIVVTAFDEQFF
TRBV7-3	15	TRBD1	-	TRBJ2-1	TGTGCCAGCAGCTTAGGAGTGCGGGACAGGAATGAGCAGTTCTTC	CASSLGVRDRNEQFF
TRBV7-9	19	TRBD1	-	TRBJ1-6	TGTGCCAGCAGCCCGCTTAGTTGGACAGGGGGTTTCTATAATTCACCCCTCCACTTT	CASSPLSWTGGFYNSPLHF
TRBV7-3	17	-	-	TRBJ2-3	TGTGCCAGCAGCTTATCGGCCCGGCGGTCTGGCACAGATACGCAGTATTTT	CASSLSARRSGTDTQYF